What follows are 14 T cell receptor beta chains derived from one specimen sequenced in a study of T cell changes during pregnancy in multiple sclerosis. Libraries were prepared by immunoSEQ multiplex PCR; TCRdb keeps only in-frame clonotypes and omits some of them. The table lists approximately 110,000 clones, roughly 90% of them singletons. The source was peripheral blood, collected in the third trimester of pregnancy. The receptors come from a female donor with multiple sclerosis, enrolled in a pregnancy study.

J is TRBJ2-2 and V is TRBV6-1; 14 nucleotides agree with TRBD2. The V gene's germline CDR1 is MNHNS and CDR2 SASEGT. J gave up 4 bases and V 6 bases, and 1 base lay outside the gene matches. CDR3 length equals 15 residues. The CDR3 nucleotides read TGTGCCAGCAGGGGACTAGCGGGAGCCACCGGGGAGCTGTTTTTT. Translating it yields CASRGLAGATGELFF.

V and J are TRBV2 and TRBJ1-1, with TRBD1 matching 7 bases. The CDR3 has 14 residues. CDR1 is SNHLY, CDR2 FYNNEI, per germline. The V and J ends lost 8 bases and 11 bases, in that order; junction bases with no gene match: 17. The CDR3, as DNA: TGTGCCAGCGGGTCAACAGGGGCCGGGTCGAGGGCTTTCTTT. This sequence encodes CASGSTGAGSRAFF.

The chain is built from TRBV5-5 and TRBJ1-5; D may be TRBD1 (6 bases). V was trimmed by 2 bases and J by 4 bases, leaving 13 bases between them. CDR3 length: 15 residues. Germline V gene data show CDR1 as SGHKS and CDR2 as YYEKEE (reference sequence). DNA of the CDR3: TGTGCCAGCAGCTTAAACGCAGGGGCAAATCAGCCCCAGCATTTT. Its protein product is CASSLNAGANQPQHF.

The rearrangement joins TRBV27 to TRBJ2-1, with 7 positions matching TRBD2. Per germline, CDR1 MNHEY and CDR2 SMNVEV (reference sequence). The trim removed 2 bases at V and 8 bases at J, leaving 3 bases unmatched. CDR3 length equals 13 residues. Here the CDR3 DNA reads TGTGCCAGCAGTTTACGGGGGGTGCATGAGCAGTTCTTC. Protein sequence: CASSLRGVHEQFF.

The CDR3 reads CASSQDPWGPYNEQFF. CDR3 nucleotide sequence: TGCGCCAGCAGCCAAGACCCCTGGGGCCCCTACAATGAGCAGTTCTTC. V and J are TRBV4-1 and TRBJ2-1, with D possibly being TRBD1 (5 bases). Germline values: CDR1 MGHRA, CDR2 YSYEKL. Between the trimmed V and J ends, which lost 0 bases and 2 bases, there was a span of 11 bases. The CDR3 is 16 amino acids.

The genes are TRBV10-3 and TRBJ2-2; 13 nucleotides match TRBD2. Germline assignment: CDR1 ENHRY and CDR2 SYGVKD. CDR3 length: 19 residues. Germline trimming cut 4 bases from V and 5 bases from J; bases unmatched to any gene: 13. CDR3 residues: CAISGRALLAGGETGELFF. For the CDR3, the DNA is TGTGCCATCAGTGGCCGGGCTCTACTAGCGGGAGGGGAGACCGGGGAGCTGTTTTTT.

The J gene is TRBJ2-7, the V gene TRBV18; 9 nucleotides match TRBD2. CDR1 is KGHSH and CDR2 is LQKENI in the germline V gene. The CDR3 runs 15 residues. V shed 6 bases and J 3 bases; nucleotides not matched to a gene: 9. CDR3 amino acids: CASSPPGLAFYEQYF. The CDR3 bases are TGTGCCAGCTCGCCTCCGGGACTAGCCTTCTACGAGCAGTACTTC.

The chain combines TRBV9 with TRBJ2-3; 9 nucleotides align to TRBD2. This CDR3 spans 15 amino acids. The J segment lost 2 bases and the V segment lost 5 bases, leaving 6 bases of the junction unmatched. Germline V gene data show CDR1 as SGDLS and CDR2 as YYNGEE. The CDR3 nucleotides are TGTGCCAGCAGTCAGCGGGGGGCCGTCACAGATACGCAGTATTTT. Amino acid sequence: CASSQRGAVTDTQYF.

The rearrangement joins TRBV5-1 to TRBJ2-1; 7 bases agree with TRBD1. CDR3 length: 15 amino acids. Germline V gene data show CDR1 as SGHRS and CDR2 as YFSETQ. V was pared by 4 bases and J by 1 base, with 5 bases of the junction left unmatched. CDR3 region: CASSATQGSYNEQFF. In DNA form, the CDR3 reads TGCGCCAGCAGCGCCACACAGGGGTCCTACAATGAGCAGTTCTTC.

This clone has just one count. The genes are TRBV7-5 and TRBJ1-1; the tabulated D call, TRBD1, remains unverified against the DNA. TRBV7-5 corresponds to a pseudogene. The CDR3 is 15 amino acids. In DNA form, the CDR3 reads TGTGTCAGAAGCTTGACGGGACAGGGATGCACTGAAGCTTTCTTT. Protein sequence: CVRSLTGQGCTEAFF.

The chain employs TRBV18 and TRBJ1-1, with D tentatively TRBD1 (5 bases). Trimming took 3 bases from V and 8 from J, leaving 19 bases between them. The CDR3 is 15 residues long. Germline loops: CDR1 KGHSH, CDR2 LQKENI. The CDR3, as DNA: TGTGCCAGCTCACCGGGTGTGAGTGCAGGGTTCGAAGCTTTCTTT. This translates into CASSPGVSAGFEAFF.

The rearrangement links TRBV9 to TRBJ2-1; 11 positions agree with TRBD1. The CDR3 contains 14 residues. The ends lost 4 bases at V and 9 bases at J; junction bases unmatched: 6. Germline loops: CDR1 SGDLS, CDR2 YYNGEE. As DNA, the CDR3 is TGTGCCAGCAGCCCCGGGACAGGGGGTGCTGAGCAGTTCTTC. Amino acids: CASSPGTGGAEQFF.

CDR3 nucleotides: TGTGCCAGCAGTGTTGACCCCCCTCGGGGTGGCTACACCTTC. As protein: CASSVDPPRGGYTF. The chain has TRBV6-5 and TRBJ1-2; D unresolved. V lost 5 bases and J lost 7, with 17 bases in between. This CDR3 is 14 amino acids long. Germline V gives CDR1 MNHEY, CDR2 SVGAGI.

The chain employs TRBV6-6 and TRBJ2-2; a possible D gene is TRBD1 (6 bases). The CDR3 is 13 residues long. Germline assignment: CDR1 MNHNY and CDR2 SVGAGI (reference sequence). Trimming cost V 6 bases and J 7 bases, with 12 bases left between them. CDR3 sequence: CASSSGAGGELFF. The DNA of the CDR3 is TGTGCCAGCAGCTCAGGGGCTGGCGGGGAGCTGTTTTTT.